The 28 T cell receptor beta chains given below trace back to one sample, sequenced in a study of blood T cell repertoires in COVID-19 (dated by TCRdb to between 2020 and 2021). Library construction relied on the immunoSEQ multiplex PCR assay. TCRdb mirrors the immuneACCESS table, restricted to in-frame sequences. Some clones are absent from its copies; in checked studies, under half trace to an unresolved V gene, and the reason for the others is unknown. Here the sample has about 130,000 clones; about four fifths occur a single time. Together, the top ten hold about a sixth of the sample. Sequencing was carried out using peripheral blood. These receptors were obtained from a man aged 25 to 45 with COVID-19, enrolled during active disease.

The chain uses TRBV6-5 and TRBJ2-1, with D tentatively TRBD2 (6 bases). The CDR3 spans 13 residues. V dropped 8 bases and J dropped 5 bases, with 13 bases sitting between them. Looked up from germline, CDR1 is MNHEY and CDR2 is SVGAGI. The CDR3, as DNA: TGTGCCAGCTCGGGGGAAAGGAACAATGAGCAGTTCTTC. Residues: CASSGERNNEQFF.

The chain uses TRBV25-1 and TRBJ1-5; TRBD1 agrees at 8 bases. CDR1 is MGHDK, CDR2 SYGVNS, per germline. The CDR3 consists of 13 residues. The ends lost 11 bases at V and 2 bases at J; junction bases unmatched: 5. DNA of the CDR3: TGTGCCCCTCTGACAGGGGGCAATCAGCCCCAGCATTTT. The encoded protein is CAPLTGGNQPQHF.

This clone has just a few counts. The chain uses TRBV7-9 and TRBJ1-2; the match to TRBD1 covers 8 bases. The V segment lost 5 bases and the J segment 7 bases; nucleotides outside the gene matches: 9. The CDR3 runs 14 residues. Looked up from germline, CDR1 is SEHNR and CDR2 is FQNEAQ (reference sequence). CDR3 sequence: CASSRGQAVGGYTF. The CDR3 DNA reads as TGTGCCAGCAGCCGGGGACAGGCGGTAGGTGGCTACACCTTC.

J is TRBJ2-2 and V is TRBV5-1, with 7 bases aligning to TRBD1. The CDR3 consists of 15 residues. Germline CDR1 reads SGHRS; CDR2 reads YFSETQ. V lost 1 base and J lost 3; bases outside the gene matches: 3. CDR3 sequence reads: CASSLTGVDTGELFF. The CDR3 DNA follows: TGCGCCAGCAGCTTGACAGGGGTCGACACCGGGGAGCTGTTTTTT.

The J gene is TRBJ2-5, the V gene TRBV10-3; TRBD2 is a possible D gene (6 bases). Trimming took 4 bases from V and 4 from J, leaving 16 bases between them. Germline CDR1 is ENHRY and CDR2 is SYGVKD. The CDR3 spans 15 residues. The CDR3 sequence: CAISGRETSVETQYF. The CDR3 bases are TGTGCCATCAGTGGCCGGGAGACTAGTGTAGAGACCCAGTACTTC.

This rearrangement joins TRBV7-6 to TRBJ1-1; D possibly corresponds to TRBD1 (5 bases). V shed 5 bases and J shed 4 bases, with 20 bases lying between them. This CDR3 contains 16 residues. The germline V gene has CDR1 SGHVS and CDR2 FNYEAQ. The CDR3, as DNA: TGTGCCAGCAGCCAATACACGACGGGGACTCCCACTGAAGCTTTCTTT. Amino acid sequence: CASSQYTTGTPTEAFF.

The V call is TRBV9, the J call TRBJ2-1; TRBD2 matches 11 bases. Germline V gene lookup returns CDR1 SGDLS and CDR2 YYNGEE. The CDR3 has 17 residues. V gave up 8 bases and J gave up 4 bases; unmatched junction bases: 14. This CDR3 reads CARRASGRKFPYNEQFF. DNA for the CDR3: TGTGCCAGACGGGCTAGCGGGAGGAAGTTCCCATACAATGAGCAGTTCTTC.

CDR3 coding DNA: TGTGCCAGCAGCTTAGGGGGGGCTACCTCCTACGAGCAGTACTTC. Protein: CASSLGGATSYEQYF. J is TRBJ2-7 and V is TRBV5-6; a possible D gene is TRBD2 (7 bases). The CDR3 is 15 residues long. Between the trimmed V and J ends, which lost 2 bases and 0 bases, there was a span of 12 bases. The germline V gene has CDR1 SGHDT and CDR2 YYEEEE.

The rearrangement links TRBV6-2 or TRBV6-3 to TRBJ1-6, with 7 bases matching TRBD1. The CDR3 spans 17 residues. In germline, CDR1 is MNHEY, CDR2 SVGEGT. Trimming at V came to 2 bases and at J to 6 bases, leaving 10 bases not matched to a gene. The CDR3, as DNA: TGTGCCAGCAGTTACGTCCACAGGGGTGGCAGTAATTCACCCCTCCACTTT. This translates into CASSYVHRGGSNSPLHF.

The CDR3 DNA is TGTGCCAGCAGCTTGCCAGGGATGATATCTGAAGCTTTCTTT. It translates to CASSLPGMISEAFF. The chain recombines TRBV5-4 with TRBJ1-1; a weak D match, TRBD1 (5 bases). The CDR3 has 14 amino acids. CDR1 SGHNT and CDR2 YYREEE come from the germline V gene (reference sequence). V lost 1 base, J lost 6 bases, and 13 bases lay in between.

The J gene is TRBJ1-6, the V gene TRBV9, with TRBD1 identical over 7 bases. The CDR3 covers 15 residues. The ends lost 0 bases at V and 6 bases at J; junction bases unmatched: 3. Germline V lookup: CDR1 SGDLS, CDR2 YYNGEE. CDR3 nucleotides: TGTGCCAGCAGCGTAGATGGGACAGTTAATTCACCCCTCCACTTT. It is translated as CASSVDGTVNSPLHF.

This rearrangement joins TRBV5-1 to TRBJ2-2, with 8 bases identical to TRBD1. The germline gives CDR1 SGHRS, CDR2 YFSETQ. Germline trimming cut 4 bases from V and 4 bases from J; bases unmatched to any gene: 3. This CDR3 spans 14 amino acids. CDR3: CASSLTGGTGELFF. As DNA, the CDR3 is TGCGCCAGCAGCCTCACAGGGGGCACCGGGGAGCTGTTTTTT.

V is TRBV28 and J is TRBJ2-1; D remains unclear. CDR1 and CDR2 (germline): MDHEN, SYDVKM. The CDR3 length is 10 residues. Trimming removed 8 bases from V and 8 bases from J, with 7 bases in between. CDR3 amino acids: CASSTDEQFF. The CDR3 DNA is TGTGCCAGCTCCACGGATGAGCAGTTCTTC. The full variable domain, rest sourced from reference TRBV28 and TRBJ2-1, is DVKVTQSSRYLVKRTGEKVFLECVQDMDHENMFWYRQDPGLGLRLIYFSYDVKMKEKGDIPEGYSVSREKKERFSLILESASTNQTSMYLCASSTDEQFFGPGTRLTVL.

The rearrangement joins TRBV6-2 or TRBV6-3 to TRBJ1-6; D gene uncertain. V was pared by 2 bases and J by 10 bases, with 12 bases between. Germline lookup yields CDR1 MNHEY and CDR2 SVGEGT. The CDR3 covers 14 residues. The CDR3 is CASSYAARRSPLHF. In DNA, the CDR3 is TGTGCCAGCAGTTACGCAGCTCGGCGGTCACCCCTCCACTTT.

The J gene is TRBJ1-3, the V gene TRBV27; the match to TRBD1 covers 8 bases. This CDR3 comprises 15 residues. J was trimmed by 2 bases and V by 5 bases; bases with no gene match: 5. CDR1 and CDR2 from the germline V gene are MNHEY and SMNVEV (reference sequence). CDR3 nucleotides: TGTGCCAGCAGTCGACAGACAGGGGCTGGAAACACCATATATTTT. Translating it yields CASSRQTGAGNTIYF.

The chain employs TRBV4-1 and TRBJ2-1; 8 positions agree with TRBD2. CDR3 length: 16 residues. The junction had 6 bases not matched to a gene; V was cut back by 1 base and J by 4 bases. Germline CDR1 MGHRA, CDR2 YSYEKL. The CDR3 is CASSQGRGGLYNEQFF. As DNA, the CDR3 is TGCGCCAGCAGCCAAGGCCGCGGGGGGCTATACAATGAGCAGTTCTTC.

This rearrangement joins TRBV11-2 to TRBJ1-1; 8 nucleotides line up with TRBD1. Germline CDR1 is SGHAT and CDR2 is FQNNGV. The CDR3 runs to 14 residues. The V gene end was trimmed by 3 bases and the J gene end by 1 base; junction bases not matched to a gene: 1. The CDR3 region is CASSFDRGNTEAFF. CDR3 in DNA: TGTGCCAGCAGCTTCGACAGGGGGAACACTGAAGCTTTCTTT. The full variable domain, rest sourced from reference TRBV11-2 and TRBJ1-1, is EAGVAQSPRYKIIEKRQSVAFWCNPISGHATLYWYQQILGQGPKLLIQFQNNGVVDDSQLPKDRFSAERLKGVDSTLKIQPAKLEDSAVYLCASSFDRGNTEAFFGQGTRLTVV.

The CDR3 is CASSIDRSTDTQYF. The CDR3 DNA reads TGTGCCAGCAGCATCGACAGGAGCACAGATACGCAGTATTTT. The chain recombines TRBV9 with TRBJ2-3, with a possible D match to TRBD1 (6 bases). Germline V gene sequence: CDR1 SGDLS, CDR2 YYNGEE. V lost 4 bases, J lost 0 bases, and 9 bases lay in between. This CDR3 region has 14 residues.

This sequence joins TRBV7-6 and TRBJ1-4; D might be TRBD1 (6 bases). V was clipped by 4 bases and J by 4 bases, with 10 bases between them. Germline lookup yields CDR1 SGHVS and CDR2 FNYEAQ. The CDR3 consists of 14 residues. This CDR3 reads CASSSTGHNEKLFF. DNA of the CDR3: TGTGCCAGCAGCTCAACAGGGCATAATGAAAAACTGTTTTTT.

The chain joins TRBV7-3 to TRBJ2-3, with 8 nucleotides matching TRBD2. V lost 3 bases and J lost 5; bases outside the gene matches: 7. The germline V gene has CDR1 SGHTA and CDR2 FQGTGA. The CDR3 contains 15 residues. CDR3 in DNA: TGTGCCAGCAGCTTGGTCGGGAGGGCCGAAGATACGCAGTATTTT. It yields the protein CASSLVGRAEDTQYF.

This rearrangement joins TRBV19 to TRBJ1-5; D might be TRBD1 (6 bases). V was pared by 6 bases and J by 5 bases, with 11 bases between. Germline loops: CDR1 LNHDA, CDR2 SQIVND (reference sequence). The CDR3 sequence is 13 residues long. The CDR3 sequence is CASSQGIYQPQHF. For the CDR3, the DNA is TGTGCCAGTAGCCAGGGGATCTATCAGCCCCAGCATTTT.

CDR3 region: CASSVLAGGAYEQYF. The CDR3 DNA follows: TGCGCCAGCAGCGTACTAGCGGGAGGCGCCTACGAGCAGTACTTC. The chain recombines TRBV5-1 with TRBJ2-7; 12 bases align to TRBD2. Germline CDR1 is SGHRS and CDR2 is YFSETQ. This CDR3 region has 15 residues. V trimming: 4 bases; J trimming: 2 bases; junction bases outside the gene matches: 4.

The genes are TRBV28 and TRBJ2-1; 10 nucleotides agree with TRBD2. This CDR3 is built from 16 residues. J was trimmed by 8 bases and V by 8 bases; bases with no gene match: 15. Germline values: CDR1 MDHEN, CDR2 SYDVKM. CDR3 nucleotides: TGTGCCAGCTCCTCATCCGGGACTAGCGAAGTAGATGAGCAGTTCTTC. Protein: CASSSSGTSEVDEQFF.

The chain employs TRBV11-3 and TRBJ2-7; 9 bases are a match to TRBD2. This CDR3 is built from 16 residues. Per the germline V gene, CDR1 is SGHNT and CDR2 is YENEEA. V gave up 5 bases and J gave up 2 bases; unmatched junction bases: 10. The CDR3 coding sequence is TGTGCCAGCAGCACCTCATCCGGCGGGAGGGCCTACGAGCAGTACTTC. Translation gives CASSTSSGGRAYEQYF.

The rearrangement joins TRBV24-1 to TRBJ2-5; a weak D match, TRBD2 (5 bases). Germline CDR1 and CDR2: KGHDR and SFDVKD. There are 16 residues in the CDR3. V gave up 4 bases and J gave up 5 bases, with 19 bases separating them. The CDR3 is CATSDPTRAGMETQYF. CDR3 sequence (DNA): TGTGCCACCAGTGACCCGACTCGGGCCGGGATGGAGACCCAGTACTTC.

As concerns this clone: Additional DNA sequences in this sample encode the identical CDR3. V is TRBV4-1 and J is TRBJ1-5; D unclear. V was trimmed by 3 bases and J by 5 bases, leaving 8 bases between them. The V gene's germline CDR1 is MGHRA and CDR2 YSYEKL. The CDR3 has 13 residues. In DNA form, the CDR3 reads TGCGCCAGCAGCCAGGTGAGGGATCAGCCCCAGCATTTT. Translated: CASSQVRDQPQHF.

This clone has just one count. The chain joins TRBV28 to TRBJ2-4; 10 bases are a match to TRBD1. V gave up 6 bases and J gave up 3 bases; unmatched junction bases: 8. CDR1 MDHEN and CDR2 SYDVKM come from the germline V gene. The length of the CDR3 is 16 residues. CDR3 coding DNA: TGTGCCAGCAGCCTGGTGGGACAGGGGATCAAAAACATTCAGTACTTC. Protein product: CASSLVGQGIKNIQYF.

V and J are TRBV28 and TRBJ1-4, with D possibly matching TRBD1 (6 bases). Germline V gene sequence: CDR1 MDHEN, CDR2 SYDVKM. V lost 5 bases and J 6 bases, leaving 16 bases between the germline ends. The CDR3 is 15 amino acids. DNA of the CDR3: TGTGCCAGCAGTGTTGCCCAGGGGTTCGATGAAAAACTGTTTTTT. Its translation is CASSVAQGFDEKLFF.